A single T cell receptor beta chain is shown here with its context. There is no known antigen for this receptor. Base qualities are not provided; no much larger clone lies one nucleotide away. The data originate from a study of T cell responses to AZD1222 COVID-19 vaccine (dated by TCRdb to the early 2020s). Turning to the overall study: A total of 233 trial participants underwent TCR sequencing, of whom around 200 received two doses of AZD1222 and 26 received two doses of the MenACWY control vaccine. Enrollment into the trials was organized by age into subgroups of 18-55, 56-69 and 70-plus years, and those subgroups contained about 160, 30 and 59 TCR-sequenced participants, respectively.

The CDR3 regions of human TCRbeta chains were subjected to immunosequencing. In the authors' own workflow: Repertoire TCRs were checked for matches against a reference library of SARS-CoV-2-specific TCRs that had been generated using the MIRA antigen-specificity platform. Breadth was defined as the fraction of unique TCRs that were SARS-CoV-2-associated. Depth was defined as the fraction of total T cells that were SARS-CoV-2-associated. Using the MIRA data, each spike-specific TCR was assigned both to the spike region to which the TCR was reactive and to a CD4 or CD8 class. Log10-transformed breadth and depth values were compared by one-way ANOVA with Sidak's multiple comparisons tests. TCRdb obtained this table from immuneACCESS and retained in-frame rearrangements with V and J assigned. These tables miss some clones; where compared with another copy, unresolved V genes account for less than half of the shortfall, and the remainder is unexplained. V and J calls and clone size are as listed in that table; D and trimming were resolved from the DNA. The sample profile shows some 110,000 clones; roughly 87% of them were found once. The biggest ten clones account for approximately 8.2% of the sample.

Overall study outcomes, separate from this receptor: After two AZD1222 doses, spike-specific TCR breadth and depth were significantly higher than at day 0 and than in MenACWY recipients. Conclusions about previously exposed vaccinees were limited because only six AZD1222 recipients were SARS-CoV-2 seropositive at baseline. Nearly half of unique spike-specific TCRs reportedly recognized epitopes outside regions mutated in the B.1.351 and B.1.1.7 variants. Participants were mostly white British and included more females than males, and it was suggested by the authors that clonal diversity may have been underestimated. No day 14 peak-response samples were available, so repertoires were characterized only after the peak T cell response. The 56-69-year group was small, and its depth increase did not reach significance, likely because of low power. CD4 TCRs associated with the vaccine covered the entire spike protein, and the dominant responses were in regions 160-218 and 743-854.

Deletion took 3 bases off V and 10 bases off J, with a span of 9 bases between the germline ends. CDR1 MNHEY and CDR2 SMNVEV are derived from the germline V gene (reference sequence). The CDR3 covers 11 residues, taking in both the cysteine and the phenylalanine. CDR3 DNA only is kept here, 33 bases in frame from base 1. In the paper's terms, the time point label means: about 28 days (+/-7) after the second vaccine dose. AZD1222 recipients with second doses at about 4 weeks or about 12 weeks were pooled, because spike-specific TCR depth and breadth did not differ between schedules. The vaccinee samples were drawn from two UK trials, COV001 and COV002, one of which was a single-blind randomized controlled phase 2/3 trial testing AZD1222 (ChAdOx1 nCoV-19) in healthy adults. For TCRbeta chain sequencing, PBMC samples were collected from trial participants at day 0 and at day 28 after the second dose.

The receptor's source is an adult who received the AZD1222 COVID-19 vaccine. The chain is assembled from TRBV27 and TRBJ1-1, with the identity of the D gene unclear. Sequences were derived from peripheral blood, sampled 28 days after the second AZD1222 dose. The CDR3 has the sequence CASSFMSVAFF. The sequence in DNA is TGTGCCAGCAGTTTTATGTCCGTAGCTTTCTTT.